This section outlines one T cell receptor beta chain sequence together with its context. What it binds is not known. This entry comes from a study of T cells in Graves' hyperthyroidism and ophthalmopathy. General study findings and limits: Blood shared most expanded thyroid clonotypes above 0.001.

The investigators amplified TCR beta CDR3 regions from RNA transcripts. HTBI primers drove first-round RT-PCR of the TCR CDR3. One entry per CDR3 protein results from TCRdb running MiXCR on the multiplex PCR reads. Of approximately 560,000 distinct CDR3 sequences in the sample, around 46% were seen once. CDR1 is SEHNR and CDR2 is FQNEAQ in the germline V gene (reference sequence). CDR3 size: 12 residues. V was shortened by 11 bases and J by 3 bases, with 14 bases between the two germline ends. Diagnosis of hyperthyroidism was new in patients aged 18 to 65, and its duration was under 2 months. The study excluded patients with uncontrolled infection, other autoimmune disease, pregnancy or lactation. Diagnosis relied on clinical symptoms, serum thyroxine and TRAb, thyroid ultrasound and orbital computed tomography.

The receptor comes from a woman younger than 30 with Graves' hyperthyroidism. This rearrangement joins TRBV7-9 to TRBJ2-7; D is perhaps TRBD1 or TRBD2 (5 bases each). Specimen: peripheral blood or thyroid tissue (not recorded which). CDR3 in DNA: TGTGCCTGGGGGACGAGCTTCTACGAGCAGTACTTC. This translates into CAWGTSFYEQYF.